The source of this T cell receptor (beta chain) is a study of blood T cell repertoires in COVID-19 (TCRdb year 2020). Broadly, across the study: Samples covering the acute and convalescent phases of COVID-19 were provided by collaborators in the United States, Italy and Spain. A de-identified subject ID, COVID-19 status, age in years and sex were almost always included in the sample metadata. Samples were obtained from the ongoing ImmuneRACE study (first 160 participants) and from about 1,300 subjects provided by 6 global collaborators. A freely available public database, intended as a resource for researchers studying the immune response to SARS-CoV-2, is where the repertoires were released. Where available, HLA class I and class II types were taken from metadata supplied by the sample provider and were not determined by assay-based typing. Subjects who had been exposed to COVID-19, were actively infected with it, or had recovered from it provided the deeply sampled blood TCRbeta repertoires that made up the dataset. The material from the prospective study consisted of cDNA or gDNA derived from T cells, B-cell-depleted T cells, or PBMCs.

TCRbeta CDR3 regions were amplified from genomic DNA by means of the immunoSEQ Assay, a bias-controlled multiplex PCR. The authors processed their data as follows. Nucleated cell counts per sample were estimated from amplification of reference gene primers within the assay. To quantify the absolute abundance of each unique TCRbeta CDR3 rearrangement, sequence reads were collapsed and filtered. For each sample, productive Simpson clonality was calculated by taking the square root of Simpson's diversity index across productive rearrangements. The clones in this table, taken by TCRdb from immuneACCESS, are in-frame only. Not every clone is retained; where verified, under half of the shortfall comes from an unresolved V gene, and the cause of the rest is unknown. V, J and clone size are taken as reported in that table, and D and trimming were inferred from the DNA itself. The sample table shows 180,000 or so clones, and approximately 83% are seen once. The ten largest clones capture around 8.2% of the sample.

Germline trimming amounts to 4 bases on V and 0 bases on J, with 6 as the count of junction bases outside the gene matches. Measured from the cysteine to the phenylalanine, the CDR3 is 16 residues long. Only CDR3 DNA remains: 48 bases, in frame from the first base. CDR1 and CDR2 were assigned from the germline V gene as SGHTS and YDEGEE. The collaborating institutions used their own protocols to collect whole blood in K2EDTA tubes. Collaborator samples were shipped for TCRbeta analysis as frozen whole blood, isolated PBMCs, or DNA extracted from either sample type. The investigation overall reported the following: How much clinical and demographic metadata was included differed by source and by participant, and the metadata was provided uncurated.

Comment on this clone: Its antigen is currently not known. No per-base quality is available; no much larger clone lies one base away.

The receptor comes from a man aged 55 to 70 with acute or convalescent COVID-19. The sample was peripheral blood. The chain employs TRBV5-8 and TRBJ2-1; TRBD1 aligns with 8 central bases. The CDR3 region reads CASSPTGGSSYNEQFF. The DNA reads TGTGCCAGCAGCCCTACAGGGGGTAGCTCCTACAATGAGCAGTTCTTC.